Reported below is one T cell receptor beta chain. Its antigen is not identified. The record originates from a study of cytomegalovirus exposure and HLA in healthy donors. About the study: A prior study identified 117 million unique TCR beta sequences from roughly 170 million T cells. Findings and limits, study-wide: For TCR beta chains, V- and J-gene trimming was later linked to a missense DCLRE1C variant. The study reported that TCR beta sequences accurately predicted HLA-A and HLA-B alleles in most subjects.

PCR used 60 Vbeta primers and 13 Jbeta primers. Per the original methods: Tens of millions of unique TCR beta chains, some 10 million of them shared, were counted by a later analysis. The assay was immunoSEQ multiplex PCR, and TCRdb's table has in-frame clones only and misses some. The V and J calls and clone size are taken from that table; D and trimming were inferred from the DNA. The data hold roughly 200,000 clones, with 75% to 85% observed a single time. Sequencing was done on a sample of PBMCs. The source is a woman aged 45 to 65 in good health and CMV-seronegative.

The CDR3 loop reads CAWSTSEWETQYF. In DNA form, the CDR3 reads TGTGCCTGGAGTACTAGCGAGTGGGAGACCCAGTACTTC. The V call is TRBV30, the J call TRBJ2-5; 7 nucleotides align to TRBD2. The V segment lost 2 bases and the J segment 5 bases; nucleotides outside the gene matches: 5. In germline, CDR1 is GTSNPN, CDR2 SVGIG (reference sequence). This CDR3 contains 13 residues. Full variable domain (outside the CDR3, taken from reference TRBV30 and TRBJ2-5): SQTIHQWPATLVQPVGSPLSLECTVEGTSNPNLYWYRQAAGRGLQLLFYSVGIGQISSEVPQNLSASRPQDRQFILSSKKLLLSDSGFYLCAWSTSEWETQYFGPGTRLLVL.